Listed below are T cell receptor beta chains from one sample, sequenced in a study of T cells in Graves' hyperthyroidism and ophthalmopathy. TCRdb ran MiXCR on the multiplex PCR reads and lists one entry per CDR3 protein. The sample yields about 510,000 distinct CDR3 sequences, approximately 15% seen once. The material sequenced was blood. The source of these receptors is a woman between 40 and 55 years old with Graves' hyperthyroidism. CDR3s include the opening cysteine and the closing phenylalanine or tryptophan. Each record gives: clone size, J gene, V gene, CDR3 protein. The size field is filled for only some rows; it gives once, few, many or a size class.

few,TRBJ2-7,TRBV27,CASSEGLAVYEQYF
many,TRBJ2-7,TRBV5-5,CASSPGQGMYYEQYF
many,TRBJ2-7,TRBV5-1,CASSLGGEGPYEQYF
few,TRBJ1-3,TRBV10-2,CASSEGVGSTIYF
NA,TRBJ2-2,TRBV27,CASSRASPNTGELFF
NA,TRBJ2-7,TRBV28,CASRSTPDRFHSSSYEQYF
NA,TRBJ1-2,TRBV18,CASSLRTGGASYGYTF
few,TRBJ1-2,TRBV4-2,CASSQLIFQVPGYTF
many,TRBJ2-1,TRBV27,CASSNIWQSYNEQFF
once,TRBJ1-5,TRBV6-1,CASRSGRGTQPQHF
many,TRBJ1-1,TRBV6-1,CAGLSRGLNTEAFF
many,TRBJ2-3,TRBV2,CASRRASGTRGDTQYF
many,TRBJ2-3,TRBV20-1,CSARVFGYQSTDTQYF
many,TRBJ2-7,TRBV5-1,CASSWTSGSTYEQYF
NA,TRBJ2-3,TRBV15,CATNELAMGTDTQYF
many,TRBJ2-2,TRBV5-1,CASSLKAGRTGELFF
many,TRBJ1-4,TRBV12-3/TRBV12-4,CASTDAVPNEKLFF
many,TRBJ2-7,TRBV5-6,CASSLAGQSAEQYF
many,TRBJ2-2,TRBV2,CASDRGANTGELFF
many,TRBJ2-5,TRBV11-2,CASSSWTGFLQETQYF
many,TRBJ2-2,TRBV2,CASNEASTGELFF
NA,TRBJ1-5,TRBV15,CATSIRTGMSNQPQHF